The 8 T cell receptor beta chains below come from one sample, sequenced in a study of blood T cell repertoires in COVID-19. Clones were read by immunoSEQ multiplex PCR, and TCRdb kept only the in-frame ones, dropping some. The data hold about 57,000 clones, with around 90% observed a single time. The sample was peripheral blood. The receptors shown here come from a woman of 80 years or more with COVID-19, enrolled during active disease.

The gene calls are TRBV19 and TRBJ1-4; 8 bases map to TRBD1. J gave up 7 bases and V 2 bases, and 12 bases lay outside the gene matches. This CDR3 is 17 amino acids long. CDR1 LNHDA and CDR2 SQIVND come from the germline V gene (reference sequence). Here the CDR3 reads CASSIMGPTGDVEKLFF. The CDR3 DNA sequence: TGTGCCAGTAGTATAATGGGGCCGACAGGGGATGTTGAAAAACTGTTTTTT. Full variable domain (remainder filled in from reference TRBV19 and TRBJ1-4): DGGITQSPKYLFRKEGQNVTLSCEQNLNHDAMYWYRQDPGQGLRLIYYSQIVNDFQKGDIAEGYSVSREKKESFPLTVTSAQKNPTAFYLCASSIMGPTGDVEKLFFGSGTQLSVL.

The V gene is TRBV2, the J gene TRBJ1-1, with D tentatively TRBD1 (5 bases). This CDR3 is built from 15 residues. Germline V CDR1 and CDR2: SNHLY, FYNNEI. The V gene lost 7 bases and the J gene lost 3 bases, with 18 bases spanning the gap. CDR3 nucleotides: TGTGCCAGCAATACGGACTGGGGGGGGGACACTGAAGCTTTCTTT. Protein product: CASNTDWGGDTEAFF.

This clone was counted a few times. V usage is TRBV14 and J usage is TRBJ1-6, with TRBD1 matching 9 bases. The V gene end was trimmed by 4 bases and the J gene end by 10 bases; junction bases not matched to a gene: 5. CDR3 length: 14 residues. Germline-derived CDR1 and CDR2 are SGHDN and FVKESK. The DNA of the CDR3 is TGTGCCAGCAGCCTACAGGGGGCAAGATCACCCCTCCACTTT. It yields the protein CASSLQGARSPLHF.

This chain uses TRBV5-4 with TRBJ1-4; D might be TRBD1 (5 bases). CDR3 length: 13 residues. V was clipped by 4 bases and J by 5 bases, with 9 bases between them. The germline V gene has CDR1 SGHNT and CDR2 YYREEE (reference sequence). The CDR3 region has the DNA TGTGCCAGCAGCAACAGGACCAATGAAAAACTGTTTTTT. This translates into CASSNRTNEKLFF.

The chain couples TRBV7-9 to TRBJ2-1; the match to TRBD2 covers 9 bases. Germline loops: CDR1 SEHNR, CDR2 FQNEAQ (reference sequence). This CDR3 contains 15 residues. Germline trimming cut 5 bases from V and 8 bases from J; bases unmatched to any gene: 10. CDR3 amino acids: CASSASAGGVDEQFF. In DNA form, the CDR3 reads TGTGCCAGCAGCGCGAGCGCGGGGGGGGTGGATGAGCAGTTCTTC. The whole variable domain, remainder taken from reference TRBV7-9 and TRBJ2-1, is DTGVSQNPRHKITKRGQNVTFRCDPISEHNRLYWYRQTLGQGPEFLTYFQNEAQLEKSRLLSDRFSAERPKGSFSTLEIQRTEQGDSAMYLCASSASAGGVDEQFFGPGTRLTVL.

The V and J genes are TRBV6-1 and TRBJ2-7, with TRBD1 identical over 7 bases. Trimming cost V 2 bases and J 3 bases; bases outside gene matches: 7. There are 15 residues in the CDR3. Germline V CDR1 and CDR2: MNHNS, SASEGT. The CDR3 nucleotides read TGTGCCAGCAGTGAACGTGAGAACAGGGGCTACGAGCAGTACTTC. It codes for CASSERENRGYEQYF.

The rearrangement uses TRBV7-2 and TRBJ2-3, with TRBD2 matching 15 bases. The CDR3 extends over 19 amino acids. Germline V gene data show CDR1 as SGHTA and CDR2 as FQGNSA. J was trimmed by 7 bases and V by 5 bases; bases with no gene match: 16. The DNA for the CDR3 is TGTGCCAGCAGCCTTCACTTGGGACTAGCGGGGGGAAAAGGCTATACGCAGTATTTT. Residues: CASSLHLGLAGGKGYTQYF.

CDR3 bases: TGTGCCAGTAGTAACCGACACTCTAGCACAGATACGCAGTATTTT. Amino acid sequence: CASSNRHSSTDTQYF. The gene calls are TRBV19 and TRBJ2-3; the D is unclear. This CDR3 spans 15 amino acids. Per germline, CDR1 LNHDA and CDR2 SQIVND (reference sequence). V lost 4 bases, J lost 0 bases, and 11 bases lay in between.